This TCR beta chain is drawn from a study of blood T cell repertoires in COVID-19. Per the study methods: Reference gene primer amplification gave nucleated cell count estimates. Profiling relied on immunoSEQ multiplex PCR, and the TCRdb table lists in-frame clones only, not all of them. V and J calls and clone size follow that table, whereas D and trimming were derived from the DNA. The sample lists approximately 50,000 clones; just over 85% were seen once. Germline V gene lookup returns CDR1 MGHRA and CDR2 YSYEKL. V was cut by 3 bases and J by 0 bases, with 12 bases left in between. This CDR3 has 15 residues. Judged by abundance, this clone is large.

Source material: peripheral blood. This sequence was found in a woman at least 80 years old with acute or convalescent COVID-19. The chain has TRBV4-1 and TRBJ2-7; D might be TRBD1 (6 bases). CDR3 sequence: CASSHPGTNSYEQYF. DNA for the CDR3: TGCGCCAGCAGCCACCCCGGGACAAACTCCTACGAGCAGTACTTC.